Described below is a single TCR beta chain sequence and its context. In the original processing: Reference gene primer amplification gave nucleated cell count estimates. The table came from immunoSEQ multiplex PCR; TCRdb's copy has only in-frame clones and leaves some out. For V, J and clone size, that table is used; D and trimming come from the DNA. The table includes fewer than 300,000 clones, over 70% detected once. The sample originates from a study of blood T cell repertoires in COVID-19. Across the study: Italy, Spain and the United States were the sources of the convalescent and acute COVID-19 samples. The analysed material was cDNA or gDNA that came from T cells, B-cell-depleted T cells, or PBMCs.

Trimming removed 5 bases from V and 2 bases from J, with 16 bases in between. The CDR3 is 15 residues long. CDR1 is SGHRS and CDR2 is YFSETQ in the germline V gene. Sequences were obtained from peripheral blood. V and J are TRBV5-1 and TRBJ2-5, with a weak D call TRBD1 (6 bases). This receptor was identified in a human donor in a cohort sampled during active COVID-19. For the CDR3, the DNA is TGCGCCAGCAGGAGCGGACAGACGATTCAAGAGACCCAGTACTTC. Its translation is CASRSGQTIQETQYF.